Below, 17 T cell receptor beta chains from the same sample are listed, as sequenced in a study of T cells in Graves' hyperthyroidism and ophthalmopathy. Regions amplified from RNA transcripts were the TCR beta CDR3 regions. With the HTBI primer set, the TCR CDR3 went through a first round of RT-PCR. TCRdb fed the multiplex PCR reads into MiXCR, producing one record per CDR3 protein. The data show about 210,000 distinct CDR3 sequences, around 19% seen once. Specimen: blood. The receptors originated from a man aged 35 to 55 with Graves' hyperthyroidism.

This clonotype was seen only a few times. A much larger clone lies a single base off, so this may be a read error. The conserved phenylalanine or tryptophan is not found at the CDR3 terminus, so this likely reflects a read error. The chain joins TRBV30 to TRBJ2-5; tentative D call: TRBD1 (5 bases). Germline loops: CDR1 GTSNPN, CDR2 SVGIG (reference sequence). V shed 5 bases and J shed 3 bases, with 10 bases lying between them. The CDR3 is made up of 12 amino acids. CDR3 in amino acids: CAWGRVEETQYS. The CDR3 region has the DNA TGTGCCTGGGGCAGGGTGGAAGAGACCCAGTACTCC.

At least ten counts were recorded for this clonotype. J is TRBJ2-7 and V is TRBV10-3; TRBD1 aligns across 8 bases. J was trimmed by 7 bases and V by 4 bases; bases with no gene match: 6. The CDR3 runs to 13 residues. CDR1 is ENHRY, CDR2 SYGVKD, per germline. CDR3 DNA sequence: TGTGCCATCAGTGCGGACAGGGTCGGAGAGCAGTACTTC. Translation: CAISADRVGEQYF.

This clonotype was seen a few times. This chain connects TRBV7-9 to TRBJ2-3; TRBD2 aligns across 12 bases. The CDR3 length is 16 residues. Germline V gene sequence: CDR1 SEHNR, CDR2 FQNEAQ (reference sequence). J was trimmed by 2 bases and V by 5 bases; bases with no gene match: 5. The CDR3 region is CASSTTSGGNTDTQYF. As DNA, the CDR3 is TGTGCCAGCAGCACCACTAGCGGGGGGAACACAGATACGCAGTATTTT.

As regards this clonotype: This sequence may be a read error, since a much larger clone differs from it by one base. This chain uses TRBV2 with TRBJ2-5, with TRBD2 matching 14 bases. Germline trimming cut 6 bases from V and 4 bases from J; bases unmatched to any gene: 7. This CDR3 comprises 16 residues. CDR1 is SNHLY and CDR2 is FYNNEI in the germline V gene. CDR3 residues: CASSTRLAGGRETQYF. The CDR3 DNA reads as TGTGCCAGCAGCACCCGACTAGCGGGGGGGAGAGAGACCCAGTACTTC.

The table lists this clonotype with many counts. V and J are TRBV24-1 and TRBJ2-1; perhaps TRBD2 as D (5 bases). This CDR3 spans 15 amino acids. V shed 0 bases and J shed 7 bases, with 12 bases lying between them. CDR1 and CDR2 (germline): KGHDR, SFDVKD. This chain's CDR3 is CATSDLDPRGNEQFF. CDR3 in DNA: TGTGCCACCAGTGATTTGGATCCGAGAGGGAATGAGCAGTTCTTC.

The chain combines TRBV6-2 or TRBV6-3 with TRBJ1-6, with unresolved D. From germline, CDR1 is MNHEY and CDR2 SVGEGT. There are 13 residues in the CDR3. V dropped 7 bases and J dropped 7 bases, with 11 bases sitting between them. Here the CDR3 reads CASMPSGNSPLHF. The CDR3 region has the DNA TGTGCCAGCATGCCCTCGGGAAATTCACCCCTCCACTTT.

This clonotype was counted many times. In DNA, the CDR3 is TGTGCCAGCAGCGAAGGTTCTTCGGAGACCCAGTACTTC. Protein product: CASSEGSSETQYF. The chain employs TRBV7-3 and TRBJ2-5; D gene ambiguous. The V end was cut by 5 bases, the J end by 5 bases, with 12 bases between. The length of the CDR3 is 13 residues. The germline V gene encodes CDR1 SGHTA and CDR2 FQGTGA.

About this clonotype itself: This clone may be a read error of a much larger clone one base away. This chain uses TRBV6-5 with TRBJ2-7, with 8 bases fitting TRBD2. Germline CDR1 reads MNHEY; CDR2 reads SVGAGI. The CDR3 has 15 residues. In nucleotides, the CDR3 is TGTGCCAGCAGTTACCCAGCGGGGGCTCCCTACAAGCAGTACTTC. Translation gives CASSYPAGAPYKQYF.

This clonotype was detected ten times or more. The rearrangement uses TRBV19 and TRBJ2-7, with D possibly being TRBD2 (5 bases). Germline CDR1 LNHDA, CDR2 SQIVND (reference sequence). CDR3 length equals 12 residues. V shed 9 bases and J shed 3 bases, with 12 bases lying between them. The CDR3 sequence is CASGLNNYEQYF. CDR3 nucleotides: TGTGCCAGCGGACTGAACAACTACGAGCAGTACTTC.

The V call is TRBV7-2, the J call TRBJ2-2; the D is unclear. The V gene lost 7 bases and the J gene lost 5 bases, with 14 bases spanning the gap. Looked up from germline, CDR1 is SGHTA and CDR2 is FQGNSA. The CDR3 totals 14 residues. The CDR3 coding sequence is TGTGCCAGCACAACAGCAGTCAGGACCGGGGAGCTGTTTTTT. It yields the protein CASTTAVRTGELFF.

The sample holds many counts of this clonotype. The chain links TRBV24-1 to TRBJ2-1; 8 nucleotides agree with TRBD1. There are 15 residues in the CDR3. The V and J ends lost 4 bases and 8 bases, in that order; junction bases with no gene match: 9. CDR1 and CDR2 (germline): KGHDR, SFDVKD. CDR3 residues: CATSDPGQAPDEQFF. The DNA for the CDR3 is TGTGCCACCAGTGACCCGGGACAGGCCCCCGATGAGCAGTTCTTC.

The chain joins TRBV7-2 to TRBJ2-7; no clear D. The CDR3 is made up of 13 amino acids. The germline V gene encodes CDR1 SGHTA and CDR2 FQGNSA. V dropped 5 bases and J dropped 1 base, with 9 bases sitting between them. Here the CDR3 reads CASSPFESYEQYF. Here the CDR3 DNA reads TGTGCCAGCAGCCCTTTTGAATCCTACGAGCAGTACTTC.

This clonotype was seen at least ten times. The genes are TRBV7-9 and TRBJ1-1; D possibly corresponds to TRBD1 (5 bases). Germline CDR1 is SEHNR and CDR2 is FQNEAQ (reference sequence). Trimming shortened V by 5 bases and J by 7 bases, and 14 bases separated the two germline ends. The CDR3 is made up of 13 amino acids. CDR3 nucleotide sequence: TGTGCCAGCAGCAACTCAGGGCAGGGTGAAGCTTTCTTT. Residues: CASSNSGQGEAFF.

About this clonotype: This may arise from a read error, as a much more abundant clone is one base away. The chain uses TRBV7-9 and TRBJ2-7; unclear D gene. The CDR3 covers 15 residues. Germline CDR1 SEHNR, CDR2 FQNEAQ (reference sequence). The CDR3 loop reads CAGSLGSWSSYEQYF. The CDR3 nucleotides are TGTGCCGGCAGCTTAGGTTCCTGGAGCTCCTACGAGCAGTACTTC.

This clonotype was observed at least ten times. This chain joins TRBV28 and TRBJ1-5; 10 positions match TRBD1. This CDR3 has 15 residues. Germline V gene lookup returns CDR1 MDHEN and CDR2 SYDVKM. Trimming cost V 6 bases and J 7 bases; bases outside gene matches: 9. CDR3 nucleotides: TGTGCCAGCAGCCACCGGGACAGGGGTTTGCAGCCCCAGCATTTT. Protein product: CASSHRDRGLQPQHF.

Many counts were recorded for this clonotype. The chain uses TRBV11-1 and TRBJ2-5; D perhaps matches TRBD2 (6 bases). Trimming removed 5 bases at V and 4 bases at J, with 14 bases between. This CDR3 spans 14 amino acids. Germline V CDR1 and CDR2: SGHAT, FQDESV (reference sequence). The CDR3 loop is CASSPRGARETQYF. The CDR3 region has the DNA TGTGCCAGCAGCCCACGCGGGGCGAGAGAGACCCAGTACTTC.

This clonotype has a count of ten or more. This chain connects TRBV7-3 to TRBJ2-1; a weak D match, TRBD2 (6 bases). The germline CDR1 and CDR2 sequences are SGHTA and FQGTGA. Trimming shortened V by 1 base and J by 4 bases, and 11 bases separated the two germline ends. The CDR3 covers 15 residues. The CDR3 sequence is CASSLSRGSYNEQFF. The CDR3 DNA reads TGTGCCAGCAGCTTAAGTCGGGGGTCATACAATGAGCAGTTCTTC. Using reference TRBV7-3 and TRBJ2-1 for the parts outside the CDR3, the full variable domain is GAGVSQTPSNKVTEKGKYVELRCDPISGHTALYWYRQSLGQGPEFLIYFQGTGAADDSGLPNDRFFAVRPEGSVSTLKIQRTERGDSAVYLCASSLSRGSYNEQFFGPGTRLTVL.